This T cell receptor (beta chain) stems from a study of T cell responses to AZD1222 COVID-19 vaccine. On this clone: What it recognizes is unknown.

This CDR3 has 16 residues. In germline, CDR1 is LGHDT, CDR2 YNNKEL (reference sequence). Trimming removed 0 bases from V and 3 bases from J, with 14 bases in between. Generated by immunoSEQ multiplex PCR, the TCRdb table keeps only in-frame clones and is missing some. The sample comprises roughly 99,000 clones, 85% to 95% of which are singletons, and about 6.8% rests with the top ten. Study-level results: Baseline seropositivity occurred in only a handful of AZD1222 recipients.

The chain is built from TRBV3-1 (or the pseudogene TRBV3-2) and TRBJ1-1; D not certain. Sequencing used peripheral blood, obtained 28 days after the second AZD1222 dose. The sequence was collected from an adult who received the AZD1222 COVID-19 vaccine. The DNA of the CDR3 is TGTGCCAGCAGCCAAGATCGTGAAGTGGCGGACACTGAAGCTTTCTTT. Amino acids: CASSQDREVADTEAFF.